The 30 T cell receptor beta chains reported below all come from one sample, sequenced in a study of post-analysis software for immune sequencing data (dated by TCRdb to about 2015). Their target antigens are unknown. General findings and caveats noted by the study authors: Patients showed significantly higher frequencies than controls for a handful of TRBV segments, among them TRBV5-6, TRBV5-1 and TRBV20-1.

The library was produced with PCR. The listed sequencing device is Illumina HiSeq 2500. Unique molecular identifiers were incorporated into TCR beta cDNA libraries to reduce PCR and sequencing biases. TCRdb passed the public sequencing reads through fastp at Q25 and MiXCR, retaining productive beta sequences. When rows share a CDR3 protein, they turn into one entry using the most common DNA and genes. The table for this sample lists 700,000 to 800,000 distinct CDR3 sequences; 30% of them were counted only once. The ten largest clones add up to under 0.7% of the sample. What was sequenced was blood. All receptors come from a girl aged 10 to 17 with multiple sclerosis.

This chain joins TRBV10-2 and TRBJ2-5, with D unclear. CDR1 is WSHSY, CDR2 SAAADI, per germline. Trimming cost V 2 bases and J 5 bases, with 12 bases left between them. This CDR3 is 14 amino acids long. The CDR3 nucleotides are TGCGCCAGCAGTGAGGTAGCCCTCCACGAGACCCAGTACTTC. Its translation: CASSEVALHETQYF.

This clonotype was picked up one time. This chain joins TRBV12-3 or TRBV12-4 and TRBJ2-7; D call uncertain. The J call may not be correct, given that the DNA end is closer to TRBJ2-5. CDR3 length: 14 amino acids. CDR3 sequence reads: CASSYGVKRETQYF. In DNA form, the CDR3 reads TGTGCCAGCAGTTATGGGGTGAAGAGGGAGACCCAGTACTTC.

The rearrangement joins TRBV7-8 to TRBJ2-3, with 8 bases that match TRBD1. The V and J ends lost 1 base and 2 bases, in that order; junction bases with no gene match: 8. The CDR3 has 17 residues. Germline values: CDR1 SGHVS, CDR2 FQNEAQ. CDR3 residues: CASSLVHGTGFTDTQYF. Written as DNA, the CDR3 is TGTGCCAGCAGCTTAGTTCATGGGACAGGATTCACAGATACGCAGTATTTT.

The chain recombines TRBV27 with TRBJ1-2; D is ambiguous. The CDR3 runs to 18 residues. Germline CDR1 and CDR2: MNHEY and SMNVEV (reference sequence). V dropped 3 bases and J dropped 3 bases, with 23 bases sitting between them. The CDR3 DNA follows: TGTGCCAGCAGTTTCTCCAAAATCGGACCAGGACGGCACTATGGCTACACCTTC. It is translated as CASSFSKIGPGRHYGYTF.

On this clonotype: A much bigger clone sits one base away, suggesting this may be a read error. The rearrangement links TRBV5-1 to TRBJ2-7, with 7 bases identical to TRBD2. The germline V gene has CDR1 SGHRS and CDR2 YFSETQ. Trimming removed 6 bases from V and 0 bases from J; junction bases left unmatched: 12. The CDR3 extends over 16 amino acids. In DNA, the CDR3 is TGCGCCAGCACCCTAGGACGAGCGGGATTCTCCTACGAGCAGTACTTC. Its protein product is CASTLGRAGFSYEQYF.

The gene calls are TRBV7-2 and TRBJ2-3; 9 nucleotides align to TRBD2. The V and J ends lost 5 bases and 4 bases, in that order; junction bases with no gene match: 13. CDR1 and CDR2 (germline): SGHTA, FQGNSA. This CDR3 region has 17 residues. This chain's CDR3 is CASSPGLAGWEADTQYF. As DNA, the CDR3 is TGTGCCAGCAGCCCGGGGCTAGCGGGGTGGGAGGCAGATACGCAGTATTTT.

Only a few counts were recorded for this clonotype. The chain recombines TRBV7-4 with TRBJ2-5; 7 bases fit TRBD2. Trimming cost V 5 bases and J 5 bases; bases outside gene matches: 14. Germline V lookup: CDR1 SGHVT, CDR2 SQSDAQ. CDR3 length equals 16 residues. CDR3 protein: CASSPILAGVGETQYF. DNA of the CDR3: TGTGCCAGCAGCCCGATCCTGGCGGGAGTAGGTGAGACCCAGTACTTC.

This clonotype was detected only a few times. The chain is built from TRBV20-1 and TRBJ2-7; D is perhaps TRBD1 (6 bases). Trimming removed 6 bases from V and 2 bases from J, with 11 bases in between. Germline lookup yields CDR1 DFQATT and CDR2 SNEGSKA (reference sequence). This CDR3 comprises 12 residues. The CDR3 region is CSAGGVTYEQYF. The CDR3 bases are TGCAGTGCAGGGGGAGTCACCTACGAGCAGTACTTC.

The rearrangement links TRBV7-2 to TRBJ2-3; no firm D call. From germline, CDR1 is SGHTA and CDR2 FQGNSA. CDR3 length: 15 amino acids. V lost 1 base and J 0 bases, leaving 8 bases between the germline ends. CDR3 in DNA: TGTGCCAGCAGCTTAGAAGTATCTAGCACAGATACGCAGTATTTT. Amino acid sequence: CASSLEVSSTDTQYF.

This clonotype has only a few counts. This sequence joins TRBV6-6 and TRBJ1-4; weak D call: TRBD1 (6 bases). This CDR3 has 12 amino acids. Germline CDR1 is MNHNY and CDR2 is SVGAGI (reference sequence). V was shortened by 6 bases and J by 8 bases, with 10 bases between the two germline ends. The CDR3 DNA is TGTGCCAGCAGGTTTAGGGGGGAAAAACTGTTTTTT. Protein sequence: CASRFRGEKLFF.

V is TRBV28 and J is TRBJ1-6, with D unresolved. The CDR3 covers 14 residues. Trimming stripped 3 bases from V and 9 bases from J, with 12 bases between. The germline CDR1 and CDR2 sequences are MDHEN and SYDVKM. The CDR3 sequence is CASSLGGQFSPLHF. Written as DNA, the CDR3 is TGTGCCAGCAGTTTGGGCGGGCAGTTTTCACCCCTCCACTTT.

This clonotype has a count of ten or more. The chain links TRBV29-1 to TRBJ2-4, with 12 bases identical to TRBD1. The CDR3 spans 14 residues. Germline CDR1 SQVTM, CDR2 ANQGSEA. With 6 bases clipped from V and 6 bases from J, the junction kept 6 bases outside the gene matches. CDR3 protein: CSVGQGAFGNIQYF. DNA for the CDR3: TGCAGCGTGGGACAGGGGGCTTTCGGAAACATTCAGTACTTC.

In its sample, this clonotype was seen a few times. This chain connects TRBV20-1 to TRBJ2-3, with D possibly matching TRBD1 (6 bases). In germline, CDR1 is DFQATT, CDR2 SNEGSKA (reference sequence). V lost 7 bases, J lost 0 bases, and 17 bases lay in between. The CDR3 contains 15 residues. The CDR3 DNA follows: TGCAGTGGGGACCAACAGGGACCTAGCACAGATACGCAGTATTTT. Amino acid sequence: CSGDQQGPSTDTQYF.

This clonotype showed up just once. The rearrangement links TRBV4-2 to TRBJ1-1, with TRBD1 matching over 10 bases. V shed 1 base, J shed 0 bases, and the junction held 2 bases outside the gene matches. The CDR3 is 16 amino acids. Germline V gene sequence: CDR1 LGHNA, CDR2 YNFKEQ. CDR3 bases: TGTGCCAGCAGCCAAGTAGGGACAGGGGTGAACACTGAAGCTTTCTTT. Its translation is CASSQVGTGVNTEAFF.

This clonotype has a count of ten or more. The junction differs from germline at one of its ends, possibly a read error. The rearrangement uses TRBV12-3 or TRBV12-4 and TRBJ2-3, with D possibly being TRBD2 (6 bases). The CDR3 runs 13 residues. In DNA form, the CDR3 reads TGCGCCAGCAGCAGACTAGGGACAGATACGCAGTATTTT. Its translation is CASSRLGTDTQYF.

The J gene is TRBJ2-3, the V gene TRBV18; D might be TRBD2 (6 bases). CDR3 size: 15 residues. Trimming shortened V by 2 bases and J by 3 bases, and 12 bases separated the two germline ends. CDR1 KGHSH and CDR2 LQKENI come from the germline V gene. For the CDR3, the DNA is TGTGCCAGCTCACCAGATATCGGGGGTACAGATACGCAGTATTTT. Its protein product is CASSPDIGGTDTQYF.

V gene TRBV27 combines with J gene TRBJ1-2; 7 bases fit TRBD1. V was pared by 5 bases and J by 3 bases, with 12 bases of the junction left unmatched. From germline, CDR1 is MNHEY and CDR2 SMNVEV (reference sequence). The CDR3 is 16 residues long. CDR3 region: CASSGRDSEGYYGYTF. CDR3 in DNA: TGTGCCAGCAGTGGACGGGACAGCGAAGGGTACTATGGCTACACCTTC.

The chain combines TRBV4-3 with TRBJ1-4; tentatively, D is TRBD1 (6 bases). The CDR3 has 15 residues. Per germline, CDR1 LGHNA and CDR2 YSLEER. V lost 0 bases to trimming and J lost 10 bases, with 15 bases between them. The CDR3 nucleotides read TGCGCCAGCAGCCAAGATCGGCAGGGGAGGGTAAAACTGTTTTTT. This gives the protein CASSQDRQGRVKLFF.

In the case of this clonotype: Given a much more abundant clone one base away, this may be a read error. The gene calls are TRBV9 and TRBJ2-7; D uncertain. Germline assignment: CDR1 SGDLS and CDR2 YYNGEE. The CDR3 sequence is 14 residues long. V shed 4 bases and J shed 2 bases, with 13 bases lying between them. The CDR3 here is CASSIRTEPYEQYF. The DNA of the CDR3 is TGTGCCAGCAGCATTCGAACAGAACCCTACGAGCAGTACTTC.

The chain recombines TRBV9 with TRBJ2-7; TRBD1 or TRBD2 may be the D gene (5 bases each). This CDR3 is built from 14 residues. In germline, CDR1 is SGDLS, CDR2 YYNGEE. V was clipped by 0 bases and J by 2 bases, with 9 bases between them. DNA for the CDR3: TGTGCCAGCAGCGTAGGGGACGCAGCCTACGAGCAGTACTTC. Its protein product is CASSVGDAAYEQYF. Full variable domain (outside the CDR3, taken from reference TRBV9 and TRBJ2-7): DSGVTQTPKHLITATGQRVTLRCSPRSGDLSVYWYQQSLDQGLQFLIQYYNGEERAKGNILERFSAQQFPDLHSELNLSSLELGDSALYFCASSVGDAAYEQYFGPGTRLTVT.

This chain uses TRBV20-1 with TRBJ2-7; possible D gene TRBD2, 6 bases. Trimming took 4 bases from V and 4 from J, leaving 17 bases between them. The CDR3 covers 14 residues. Germline-derived CDR1 and CDR2 are DFQATT and SNEGSKA (reference sequence). The CDR3 region is CSAKLPGERYEQYF. The DNA of the CDR3 is TGCAGTGCTAAGTTGCCGGGAGAACGGTACGAGCAGTACTTC.

The chain is built from TRBV20-1 and TRBJ2-1; 7 bases line up with TRBD2. The CDR3 has 15 amino acids. Germline V gene lookup returns CDR1 DFQATT and CDR2 SNEGSKA (reference sequence). With V trimmed by 0 bases and J by 6 bases, 8 bases remained unmatched. CDR3 nucleotide sequence: TGCAGTGCTAGAGAGGCTGGCGGGAGTTTCAATGAGCAGTTCTTC. This gives the protein CSAREAGGSFNEQFF.

The chain links TRBV25-1 to TRBJ2-3; TRBD2 might be the D (6 bases). V was cut by 5 bases and J by 8 bases, with 11 bases left in between. The germline V gene has CDR1 MGHDK and CDR2 SYGVNS. The CDR3 is 12 amino acids. In DNA, the CDR3 is TGTGCCAGCAGTCATATGGGGGGTACGCAGTATTTT. Residues: CASSHMGGTQYF.

The table lists this clonotype with many counts. One end of the junction varies from germline; a read error may be responsible. The genes are TRBV7-7 and TRBJ2-3; TRBD2 matches 8 bases. CDR3 size: 14 residues. CDR1 is SSHAT and CDR2 is FNYEAQ in the germline V gene (reference sequence). The CDR3 coding sequence is TGTGCTAGCAGCGTCGGGTCGGGAGGGGATACGCAGTATTTT. It is translated as CASSVGSGGDTQYF.

A word on this clonotype: With a much larger clone just one base away, this may be a read error. As DNA, the CDR3 is TGCAGTGCTAGTAGCCCCCGGGACAGGGGCCCCACCTTCTCTAGCACACATACGCAGTATTTT. It encodes CSASSPRDRGPTFSSTHTQYF. This chain connects TRBV20-1 to TRBJ2-3; 10 bases fit TRBD1. The CDR3 totals 21 residues. Germline loops: CDR1 DFQATT, CDR2 SNEGSKA (reference sequence).

This chain's CDR3 is CASRPGTDGNIQYF. Written as DNA, the CDR3 is TGTGCCAGTCGCCCCGGGACAGATGGAAACATTCAGTACTTC. V and J are TRBV6-6 and TRBJ2-5, with 7 bases that match TRBD1. Matching the DNA end better, TRBJ2-4 makes the J call doubtful. The germline V gene has CDR1 MNHNY and CDR2 SVGAGI (reference sequence). The CDR3 is made up of 14 amino acids.

Ten or more counts support this clonotype. This chain uses TRBV15 with TRBJ2-5; no definite D call. V lost 1 base and J 4 bases, leaving 10 bases between the germline ends. Germline values: CDR1 LNHNV, CDR2 YYDKDF (reference sequence). The length of the CDR3 is 14 residues. This CDR3 is CATSRAVVRETQYF. In DNA form, the CDR3 reads TGTGCCACCAGCAGAGCAGTCGTTCGAGAGACCCAGTACTTC.

V is TRBV18 and J is TRBJ1-3; D unresolved. V was cut by 2 bases and J by 0 bases, with 8 bases left in between. From germline, CDR1 is KGHSH and CDR2 LQKENI. The CDR3 runs to 15 residues. Here the CDR3 DNA reads TGTGCCAGCTCACCAGTGGGAAACTCTGGAAACACCATATATTTT. It is translated as CASSPVGNSGNTIYF.

V usage is TRBV6-1 and J usage is TRBJ1-4; 7 positions match TRBD1. Germline CDR1 reads MNHNS; CDR2 reads SASEGT. The CDR3 spans 14 residues. With V trimmed by 6 bases and J by 8 bases, 9 bases remained unmatched. The CDR3 DNA is TGTGCCAGCAGCCACAGGGGTACGGGCGAAAAACTGTTTTTT. It encodes CASSHRGTGEKLFF.

The chain combines TRBV7-2 with TRBJ2-3, with a weak D call TRBD1 (5 bases). This CDR3 has 14 residues. The V end lost 4 bases, the J end lost 4 bases, and 12 bases lay between the germline ends. Germline V gene data show CDR1 as SGHTA and CDR2 as FQGNSA. The CDR3 nucleotides are TGTGCCAGCAGCTCCCAGGGTAGGGCAGATACGCAGTATTTT. Translated: CASSSQGRADTQYF.